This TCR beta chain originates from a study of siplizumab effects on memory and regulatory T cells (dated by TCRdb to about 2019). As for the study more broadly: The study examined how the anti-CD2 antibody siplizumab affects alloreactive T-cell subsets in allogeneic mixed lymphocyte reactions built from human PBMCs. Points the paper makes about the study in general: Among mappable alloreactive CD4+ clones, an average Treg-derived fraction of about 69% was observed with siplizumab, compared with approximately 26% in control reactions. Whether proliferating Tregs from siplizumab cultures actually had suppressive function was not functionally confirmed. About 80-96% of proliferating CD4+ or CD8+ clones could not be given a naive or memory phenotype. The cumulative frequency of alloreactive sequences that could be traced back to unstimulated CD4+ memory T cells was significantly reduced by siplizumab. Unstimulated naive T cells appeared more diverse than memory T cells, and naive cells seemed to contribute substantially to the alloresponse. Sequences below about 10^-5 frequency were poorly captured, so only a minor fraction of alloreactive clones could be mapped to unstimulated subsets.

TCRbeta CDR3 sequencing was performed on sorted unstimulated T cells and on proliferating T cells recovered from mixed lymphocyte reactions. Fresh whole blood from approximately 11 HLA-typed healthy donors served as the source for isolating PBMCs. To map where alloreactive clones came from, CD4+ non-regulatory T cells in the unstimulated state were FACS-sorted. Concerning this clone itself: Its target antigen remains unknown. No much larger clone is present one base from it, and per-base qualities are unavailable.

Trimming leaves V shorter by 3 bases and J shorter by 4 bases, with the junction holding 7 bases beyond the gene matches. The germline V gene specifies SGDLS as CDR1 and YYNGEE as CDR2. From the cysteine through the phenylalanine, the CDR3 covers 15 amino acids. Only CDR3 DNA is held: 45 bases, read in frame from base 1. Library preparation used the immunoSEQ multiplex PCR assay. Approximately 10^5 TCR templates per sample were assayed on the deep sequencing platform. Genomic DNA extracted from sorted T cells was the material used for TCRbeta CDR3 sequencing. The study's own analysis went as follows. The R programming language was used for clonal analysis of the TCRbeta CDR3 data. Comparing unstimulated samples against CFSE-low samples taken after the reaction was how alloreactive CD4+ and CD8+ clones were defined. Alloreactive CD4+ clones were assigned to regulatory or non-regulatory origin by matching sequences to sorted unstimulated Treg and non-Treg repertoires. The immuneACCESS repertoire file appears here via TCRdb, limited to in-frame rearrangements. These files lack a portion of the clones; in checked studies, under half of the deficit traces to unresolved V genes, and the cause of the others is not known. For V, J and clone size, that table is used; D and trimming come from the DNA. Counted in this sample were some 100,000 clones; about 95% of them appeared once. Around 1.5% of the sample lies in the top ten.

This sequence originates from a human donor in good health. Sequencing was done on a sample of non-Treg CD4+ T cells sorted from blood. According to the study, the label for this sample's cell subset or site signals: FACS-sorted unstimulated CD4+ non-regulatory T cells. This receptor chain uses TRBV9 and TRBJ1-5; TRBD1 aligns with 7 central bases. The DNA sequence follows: TGTGCCAGCAGCGGGCAGGGGGGACATAATCAGCCCCAGCATTTT. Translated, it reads CASSGQGGHNQPQHF.